This TCR beta chain was sequenced for a study of post-analysis software for immune sequencing data. Whole-study findings and limits: TRBV segments more frequent in patients than in controls numbered several and included TRBV5-6, TRBV5-1 and TRBV20-1.

cDNA libraries of TCR beta carried unique molecular identifiers. The source material, roughly 0.9 to 10 million T cells, gave rise to roughly 500,000 cDNA molecules. TCRdb processed the PCR reads anew with MiXCR; each CDR3 protein has one entry. The sample holds over 700,000 distinct CDR3 sequences, 30% seen once. For this clonotype: What it recognizes is unknown. Mismatch with germline at one junction end may stem from a read error.

The CDR3 contains 14 residues. Germline-derived CDR1 and CDR2 are MNHEY and SMNVEV (reference sequence). The chain recombines TRBV27 with TRBJ2-1; TRBD2 agrees at 7 bases. This sequence was found in a girl aged 5-17 years with multiple sclerosis. Sequences were obtained from blood. The CDR3 coding sequence is TGTGTCAGCAGTTTTGCCCGCGGGGGCAATGAGCAGTTCTTC. Amino acids: CVSSFARGGNEQFF.